The 23 T cell receptor beta chains below were found in one sample sequenced in a study of T cells in localized non-small cell lung cancer. The data were produced by immunoSEQ multiplex PCR, yet TCRdb's version contains in-frame clones alone and is incomplete. The table has approximately 83,000 clones, just over 90% seen once. The material sequenced was PBMCs, taken before any cancer treatment. These receptors were taken from a woman between 35 and 75 years old with stage II squamous cell lung carcinoma.

The chain employs TRBV19 and TRBJ1-1; the match to TRBD1 covers 7 bases. CDR1 is LNHDA and CDR2 is SQIVND in the germline V gene (reference sequence). V trimming: 6 bases; J trimming: 1 base; junction bases outside the gene matches: 5. The CDR3 length is 14 residues. The CDR3 reads CASSLRDRNTEAFF. Here the CDR3 DNA reads TGTGCCAGTAGCCTCCGGGACAGGAACACTGAAGCTTTCTTT.

This rearrangement joins TRBV5-1 to TRBJ2-2, with D tentatively TRBD1 (5 bases). The CDR3 contains 14 residues. Germline V gene data show CDR1 as SGHRS and CDR2 as YFSETQ. The ends were cut back, 4 bases at V and 2 bases at J, with 9 bases in the middle. DNA of the CDR3: TGCGCCAGCAGCCCGGACATCAACACCGGGGAGCTGTTTTTT. It encodes CASSPDINTGELFF.

This chain joins TRBV19 and TRBJ2-2, with TRBD2 matching over 14 bases. V gave up 6 bases and J gave up 6 bases; unmatched junction bases: 3. CDR3 length: 15 amino acids. The germline CDR1 and CDR2 sequences are LNHDA and SQIVND (reference sequence). The CDR3 spells CASSQTSGRAGELFF. CDR3 bases: TGTGCCAGTAGCCAGACTAGCGGGAGGGCCGGGGAGCTGTTTTTT.

This chain links TRBV7-9 with TRBJ1-2; D uncertain. This CDR3 region has 13 residues. With 1 base removed from V and 6 bases from J, the gap between germline ends came to 9 bases. The germline gives CDR1 SEHNR, CDR2 FQNEAQ (reference sequence). The CDR3 DNA sequence: TGTGCCAGCAGCTTAGTTCTCTTAAATGGCTACACCTTC. This gives the protein CASSLVLLNGYTF.

The rearrangement links TRBV5-4 to TRBJ2-4, with D possibly matching TRBD2 (6 bases). Germline V gene sequence: CDR1 SGHNT, CDR2 YYREEE (reference sequence). The CDR3 sequence is 15 residues long. The ends were cut back, 0 bases at V and 4 bases at J, with 11 bases in the middle. Written as DNA, the CDR3 is TGTGCCAGCAGCTTGGAGTATGGGGGGAAAAACATTCAGTACTTC. Protein product: CASSLEYGGKNIQYF.

This sequence joins TRBV19 and TRBJ1-4; D possibly corresponds to TRBD1 (5 bases). The CDR3 loop spans 16 amino acids. The germline CDR1 and CDR2 sequences are LNHDA and SQIVND (reference sequence). The germline V and J ends were trimmed by 3 bases and 3 bases, with 14 bases remaining between them. The CDR3 reads CASSIGGWGSNEKLFF. Written as DNA, the CDR3 is TGTGCCAGTAGTATCGGGGGATGGGGATCTAATGAAAAACTGTTTTTT.

The genes are TRBV5-6 and TRBJ1-1; D gene unclear. V was cut by 3 bases and J by 6 bases, with 12 bases left in between. Germline-derived CDR1 and CDR2 are SGHDT and YYEEEE. The CDR3 has 13 amino acids. Here the CDR3 DNA reads TGTGCCAGCAGCTGGAGTCGAGGGCCTGAAGCTTTCTTT. Residues: CASSWSRGPEAFF.

The chain uses TRBV5-1 and TRBJ2-3; D might be TRBD1 (6 bases). With 7 bases removed from V and 2 bases from J, the gap between germline ends came to 14 bases. Germline assignment: CDR1 SGHRS and CDR2 YFSETQ. The CDR3 extends over 14 amino acids. CDR3: CASSFSGDTDTQYF. CDR3 nucleotides: TGCGCCAGCTCCTTTTCAGGGGACACAGATACGCAGTATTTT. The full variable domain, in which reference TRBV5-1 and TRBJ2-3 provide the parts outside the CDR3, is KAGVTQTPRYLIKTRGQQVTLSCSPISGHRSVSWYQQTPGQGLQFLFEYFSETQRNKGNFPGRFSGRQFSNSRSEMNVSTLELGDSALYLCASSFSGDTDTQYFGPGTRLTVL.

This clone has only one observation. This chain joins TRBV7-2 and TRBJ1-1; D is perhaps TRBD1 (6 bases). The germline gives CDR1 SGHTA, CDR2 FQGNSA. The CDR3 covers 14 residues. The V end was cut by 1 base, the J end by 4 bases, with 10 bases between. The CDR3 is CASSLDPGATEAFF. The DNA of the CDR3 is TGTGCCAGCAGCTTAGATCCGGGGGCCACTGAAGCTTTCTTT.

The chain combines TRBV6-4 with TRBJ1-5, with D possibly matching TRBD1 (5 bases). Trimming stripped 3 bases from V and 9 bases from J, with 12 bases between. CDR1 and CDR2 from the germline V gene are MRHNA and SNTAGT. The CDR3 covers 13 residues. The CDR3 reads CASSESRGSPQHF. The DNA for the CDR3 is TGTGCCAGCAGTGAATCAAGGGGCTCGCCCCAGCATTTT.

This clone has only a few counts. The CDR3 DNA reads as TGTGCCAGCAGCGAATCTCAGGGGTTCGGAGATACGCAGTATTTT. This codes for CASSESQGFGDTQYF. The rearrangement uses TRBV7-8 and TRBJ2-3, with D maybe TRBD1 (6 bases). Germline CDR1 reads SGHVS; CDR2 reads FQNEAQ. Between the trimmed V and J ends, which lost 5 bases and 5 bases, there was a span of 17 bases. The CDR3 loop spans 15 amino acids.

The sample holds one count of this clone. The chain is built from TRBV6-6 and TRBJ2-3, with TRBD1 as a possible D gene (6 bases). The CDR3 runs 15 residues. Germline V gene lookup returns CDR1 MNHNY and CDR2 SVGAGI (reference sequence). The ends were cut back, 4 bases at V and 6 bases at J, with 17 bases in the middle. The CDR3 DNA sequence: TGTGCCAGCAGTTGGGTTAGGGGGTTAGTGGATACGCAGTATTTT. Amino acids: CASSWVRGLVDTQYF.

This rearrangement joins TRBV5-4 to TRBJ1-1; 7 bases align to TRBD1. This CDR3 contains 15 residues. Germline CDR1 is SGHNT and CDR2 is YYREEE (reference sequence). V lost 5 bases to trimming and J lost 1 base; unmatched junction nucleotides: 8. The CDR3: CASRRQGPQNTEAFF. The CDR3 nucleotides read TGTGCCAGCAGACGACAGGGTCCTCAGAACACTGAAGCTTTCTTT.

The chain joins TRBV10-3 to TRBJ2-7; possible D gene TRBD1, 5 bases. V lost 8 bases to trimming and J lost 3 bases, with 8 bases between them. Germline assignment: CDR1 ENHRY and CDR2 SYGVKD. This CDR3 spans 11 amino acids. CDR3 region: CAIGRGYEQYF. CDR3 in DNA: TGTGCCATCGGAAGGGGCTACGAGCAGTACTTC.

The chain joins TRBV25-1 to TRBJ1-1, with unresolved D. Per germline, CDR1 MGHDK and CDR2 SYGVNS. The CDR3 spans 13 residues. Trimming took 5 bases from V and 3 from J, leaving 10 bases between them. The DNA for the CDR3 is TGTGCCAGCAGTCCGAGGGTTGACACTGAAGCTTTCTTT. Translating it yields CASSPRVDTEAFF. The entire variable domain, with the rest obtained from reference TRBV25-1 and TRBJ1-1, is as follows: EADIYQTPRYLVIGTGKKITLECSQTMGHDKMYWYQQDPGMELHLIHYSYGVNSTEKGDLSSESTVSRIRTEHFPLTLESARPSHTSQYLCASSPRVDTEAFFGQGTRLTVV.

A single count supports this clone. The chain joins TRBV7-9 to TRBJ1-2; TRBD1 agrees at 12 bases. Trimming took 5 bases from V and 6 from J; bases not matched to a gene: 10. CDR1 SEHNR and CDR2 FQNEAQ come from the germline V gene (reference sequence). This CDR3 comprises 16 residues. CDR3 nucleotides: TGTGCCAGCAGCGCCTCCGGGACAGGGGGCCCGAATGGCTACACCTTC. This codes for CASSASGTGGPNGYTF.

V is TRBV5-6 and J is TRBJ2-1; 10 bases match TRBD2. This CDR3 spans 18 amino acids. Germline V gives CDR1 SGHDT, CDR2 YYEEEE. Unmatched junction bases numbered 18, after V lost 3 bases and J lost 9 bases. The CDR3 region has the DNA TGTGCCAGCAGCTCGGTGGGGGGGCCTAGCGGGAGTCGGAGTGAGCAGTTCTTC. This sequence encodes CASSSVGGPSGSRSEQFF.

V is TRBV10-1 and J is TRBJ2-1, with 14 bases fitting TRBD2. From germline, CDR1 is WNHNN and CDR2 SYGVQD (reference sequence). CDR3 length: 15 amino acids. Trimming cost V 5 bases and J 4 bases; bases outside gene matches: 1. CDR3: CASSRLAGGYNEQFF. CDR3 bases: TGCGCCAGCAGTCGACTAGCGGGGGGGTACAATGAGCAGTTCTTC.

V gene TRBV11-3 combines with J gene TRBJ2-1; no firm D call. The V end lost 5 bases, the J end lost 4 bases, and 9 bases lay between the germline ends. Per the germline V gene, CDR1 is SGHNT and CDR2 is YENEEA. The CDR3 has 13 amino acids. The CDR3 DNA sequence: TGTGCCAGCAGCCACGAGCGTTACAATGAGCAGTTCTTC. This codes for CASSHERYNEQFF.

This clone occurred a few times. The chain employs TRBV28 and TRBJ1-3, with TRBD1 identical over 7 bases. The CDR3 consists of 14 residues. The trim removed 7 bases at V and 4 bases at J, leaving 7 bases unmatched. Germline V gene sequence: CDR1 MDHEN, CDR2 SYDVKM. The CDR3 here is CASIRRGSGNTIYF. Written as DNA, the CDR3 is TGTGCCAGCATCCGCAGGGGGTCAGGAAACACCATATATTTT.

V gene TRBV9 combines with J gene TRBJ1-1; D uncertain. V lost 0 bases to trimming and J lost 2 bases, with 11 bases between them. The CDR3 has 15 residues. CDR1 and CDR2 (germline): SGDLS, YYNGEE. The chain's CDR3 is CASSVAGVANTEAFF. The CDR3 DNA is TGTGCCAGCAGCGTAGCCGGGGTCGCCAACACTGAAGCTTTCTTT.

The chain is built from TRBV25-1 and TRBJ1-1; D gene unclear. Germline lookup yields CDR1 MGHDK and CDR2 SYGVNS. The CDR3 extends over 13 amino acids. Trimming pared 3 bases from V and 10 bases from J, leaving 15 bases between. CDR3 loop: CASSDLVVGRAFF. CDR3 coding DNA: TGTGCCAGCAGTGATTTAGTAGTAGGGCGAGCTTTCTTT.

The chain is built from TRBV5-4 and TRBJ2-1; the match to TRBD2 covers 7 bases. Looked up from germline, CDR1 is SGHNT and CDR2 is YYREEE (reference sequence). This CDR3 has 13 residues. V shed 3 bases, J shed 10 bases, and the junction held 7 bases outside the gene matches. As DNA, the CDR3 is TGTGCCAGCAGCTCCCAGCGGGGCAGGGAGCAGTTCTTC. This translates into CASSSQRGREQFF.